The rows below give T cell receptor beta chains drawn from one sample of a study of blood T cell repertoires in COVID-19. This table comes from immunoSEQ multiplex PCR, and its TCRdb copy is limited to in-frame clones, with some not included. The sample gives more than 85,000 clones, about 79% of which show up once; around 25% is in the top ten. The sample consisted of peripheral blood. These receptors were collected from a man aged 55 to 70 with acute or convalescent COVID-19. Each CDR3 is given with its conserved first and last residue. Each record gives: clone size, J gene, V gene, D gene, CDR3 protein, CDR3 DNA. D genes are given only for firm matches. Clone size is shown for a subset of rows, as once, few, many or a class of expanded clone.

clone size: NA
J gene: TRBJ2-1
V gene: TRBV11-2
D gene: NA
CDR3 protein: CASSLGVANNEQFF
CDR3 DNA: TGTGCCAGCAGCTTAGGCGTAGCGAACAATGAGCAGTTCTTC

clone size: NA
J gene: TRBJ1-5
V gene: TRBV5-6
D gene: NA
CDR3 protein: CASSLLGGNQPQHF
CDR3 DNA: TGTGCCAGCAGCTTGCTCGGAGGCAATCAGCCCCAGCATTTT

clone size: NA
J gene: TRBJ1-1
V gene: TRBV18
D gene: TRBD1
CDR3 protein: CASSPRTGGMDTEAFF
CDR3 DNA: TGTGCCAGCTCCCCCCGGACAGGGGGCATGGACACTGAAGCTTTCTTT

clone size: NA
J gene: TRBJ1-1
V gene: TRBV7-8
D gene: NA
CDR3 protein: CASSRDRNTEAFF
CDR3 DNA: TGTGCCAGCAGCCGAGACAGGAACACTGAAGCTTTCTTT

clone size: NA
J gene: TRBJ2-3
V gene: TRBV30
D gene: TRBD2
CDR3 protein: CAWSEGLAGSTDTQYF
CDR3 DNA: TGTGCCTGGAGTGAGGGACTAGCGGGGAGCACAGATACGCAGTATTTT

clone size: NA
J gene: TRBJ1-2
V gene: TRBV10-3
D gene: TRBD1
CDR3 protein: CAIRDRGLNYGYTF
CDR3 DNA: TGTGCCATCAGAGACAGGGGGCTCAACTATGGCTACACCTTC

clone size: NA
J gene: TRBJ2-1
V gene: TRBV28
D gene: NA
CDR3 protein: CASSFWRTQVQFF
CDR3 DNA: TGTGCCAGCAGTTTCTGGCGGACTCAGGTGCAGTTCTTC

clone size: NA
J gene: TRBJ1-1
V gene: TRBV5-1
D gene: NA
CDR3 protein: CASMRTTEMNTEAFF
CDR3 DNA: TGCGCCAGCATGAGAACGACAGAAATGAACACTGAAGCTTTCTTT

clone size: NA
J gene: TRBJ1-1
V gene: TRBV18
D gene: TRBD1
CDR3 protein: CASSPQGDTEAFF
CDR3 DNA: TGTGCCAGCTCACCTCAGGGGGACACTGAAGCTTTCTTT

clone size: NA
J gene: TRBJ2-7
V gene: TRBV6-5
D gene: TRBD2
CDR3 protein: CASTRGGREWEQYF
CDR3 DNA: TGTGCCAGCACCCGGGGGGGGCGCGAGTGGGAGCAGTACTTC

clone size: few
J gene: TRBJ1-2
V gene: TRBV5-6
D gene: NA
CDR3 protein: CASSPYSGGGYTF
CDR3 DNA: TGTGCCAGCAGCCCGTACTCGGGGGGAGGCTACACCTTC

clone size: NA
J gene: TRBJ2-3
V gene: TRBV4-3
D gene: TRBD2
CDR3 protein: CASSLSSGASLSTDTQYF
CDR3 DNA: TGCGCCAGCAGTCTATCTAGCGGGGCCTCACTAAGCACAGATACGCAGTATTTT

clone size: NA
J gene: TRBJ2-2
V gene: TRBV18
D gene: NA
CDR3 protein: CASSPPSTTGTGELFF
CDR3 DNA: TGTGCCAGCTCACCCCCCTCAACAACAGGGACCGGGGAGCTGTTTTTT

clone size: NA
J gene: TRBJ2-1
V gene: TRBV7-9
D gene: TRBD1
CDR3 protein: CASSLGDRGSYNEQFF
CDR3 DNA: TGTGCCAGCAGCTTAGGGGACAGGGGCTCCTACAATGAGCAGTTCTTC

clone size: NA
J gene: TRBJ1-1
V gene: TRBV15
D gene: TRBD1
CDR3 protein: CATSGKTGGNTEAFF
CDR3 DNA: TGTGCCACCAGCGGTAAAACAGGGGGCAACACTGAAGCTTTCTTT

clone size: NA
J gene: TRBJ2-3
V gene: TRBV5-4
D gene: NA
CDR3 protein: CASSLSSTDTQYF
CDR3 DNA: TGTGCCAGCAGCCTCTCGAGCACAGATACGCAGTATTTT

clone size: NA
J gene: TRBJ1-2
V gene: TRBV5-1
D gene: TRBD1
CDR3 protein: CASSLVTGGNYGYTF
CDR3 DNA: TGCGCCAGCAGCTTGGTAACAGGGGGTAACTATGGCTACACCTTC

clone size: NA
J gene: TRBJ2-1
V gene: TRBV7-2
D gene: TRBD2
CDR3 protein: CASSSSGTRGRDEQFF
CDR3 DNA: TGTGCCAGCAGCTCGTCTGGGACTAGAGGTCGCGATGAGCAGTTCTTC

clone size: NA
J gene: TRBJ2-5
V gene: TRBV15
D gene: NA
CDR3 protein: CATSARKGVGETQYF
CDR3 DNA: TGTGCCACCAGCGCCAGAAAAGGGGTGGGAGAGACCCAGTACTTC

clone size: once
J gene: TRBJ1-4
V gene: TRBV6-6
D gene: NA
CDR3 protein: CASTRQVGDEKLFF
CDR3 DNA: TGTGCCAGCACCAGACAGGTTGGGGATGAAAAACTGTTTTTT

clone size: NA
J gene: TRBJ2-2
V gene: TRBV11-2
D gene: NA
CDR3 protein: CASSRRGNTGELFF
CDR3 DNA: TGTGCCAGCAGTCGTCGGGGGAACACCGGGGAGCTGTTTTTT

clone size: NA
J gene: TRBJ1-5
V gene: TRBV3-1/TRBV3-2
D gene: TRBD1
CDR3 protein: CASSQQGQGSGNQPQHF
CDR3 DNA: TGTGCCAGCAGCCAACAGGGACAGGGGTCGGGCAATCAGCCCCAGCATTTT

clone size: NA
J gene: TRBJ1-1
V gene: TRBV18
D gene: NA
CDR3 protein: CASSPFGATEAFF
CDR3 DNA: TGTGCCAGCTCACCGTTTGGGGCCACTGAAGCTTTCTTT

clone size: NA
J gene: TRBJ1-1
V gene: TRBV3-1/TRBV3-2
D gene: NA
CDR3 protein: CASSQDKGQGGAFF
CDR3 DNA: TGTGCCAGCAGCCAAGACAAGGGGCAGGGAGGAGCTTTCTTT

clone size: NA
J gene: TRBJ2-1
V gene: TRBV7-9
D gene: NA
CDR3 protein: CASRFADFNEQFF
CDR3 DNA: TGTGCCAGCAGATTCGCGGACTTTAATGAGCAGTTCTTC

clone size: NA
J gene: TRBJ2-3
V gene: TRBV12-3/TRBV12-4
D gene: NA
CDR3 protein: CASSLMGTDTQYF
CDR3 DNA: TGTGCCAGCAGCCTAATGGGCACAGATACGCAGTATTTT

clone size: NA
J gene: TRBJ2-1
V gene: TRBV11-2
D gene: NA
CDR3 protein: CASSLIAGIYNEQFF
CDR3 DNA: TGTGCCAGCAGCTTAATCGCAGGGATCTACAATGAGCAGTTCTTC

clone size: NA
J gene: TRBJ2-5
V gene: TRBV6-1
D gene: TRBD1
CDR3 protein: CASSEAVGDRGETQYF
CDR3 DNA: TGTGCCAGCAGTGAAGCCGTGGGGGACAGGGGTGAGACCCAGTACTTC

clone size: NA
J gene: TRBJ2-6
V gene: TRBV5-1
D gene: NA
CDR3 protein: CASSLGHRISGANVLTF
CDR3 DNA: TGCGCCAGCAGCTTAGGACACCGCATCTCTGGGGCCAACGTCCTGACTTTC

clone size: NA
J gene: TRBJ1-6
V gene: TRBV5-4
D gene: NA
CDR3 protein: CASSSQLGQTLHF
CDR3 DNA: TGTGCCAGCAGCTCTCAGTTAGGACAAACCCTCCACTTT

clone size: NA
J gene: TRBJ1-6
V gene: TRBV12-5
D gene: TRBD1
CDR3 protein: CASGPSGQPNSPLHF
CDR3 DNA: TGTGCTAGTGGACCTTCGGGACAGCCTAATTCACCCCTCCACTTT

clone size: NA
J gene: TRBJ2-7
V gene: TRBV28
D gene: NA
CDR3 protein: CASLGDTYEQYF
CDR3 DNA: TGTGCCAGTTTGGGGGACACCTACGAGCAGTACTTC